Given below is one T cell receptor (beta chain) in context. The source of the sample is a study of blood T cell repertoires in COVID-19. V trimming: 1 base; J trimming: 5 bases; junction bases outside the gene matches: 12. From germline, CDR1 is SEHNR and CDR2 FQNEAQ (reference sequence). This CDR3 spans 17 amino acids. Original analysis: Reference gene primers were amplified, and this amplification served to estimate nucleated cell counts. Measured with immunoSEQ multiplex PCR; TCRdb has only the in-frame clones, and not every one. The DNA was the basis for D and trimming; V, J and clone size are from that table. This table holds about 270,000 clones, more than 75% found once.

The TCR comes from a middle-aged man with active or convalescent COVID-19. Sequenced input: peripheral blood. The V and J genes are TRBV7-9 and TRBJ2-7; 9 bases line up with TRBD2. The CDR3 DNA sequence: TGTGCCAGCAGCTTAGATTCGGGCGGGAGGGCCGAGGACGAGCAGTACTTC. This encodes CASSLDSGGRAEDEQYF.